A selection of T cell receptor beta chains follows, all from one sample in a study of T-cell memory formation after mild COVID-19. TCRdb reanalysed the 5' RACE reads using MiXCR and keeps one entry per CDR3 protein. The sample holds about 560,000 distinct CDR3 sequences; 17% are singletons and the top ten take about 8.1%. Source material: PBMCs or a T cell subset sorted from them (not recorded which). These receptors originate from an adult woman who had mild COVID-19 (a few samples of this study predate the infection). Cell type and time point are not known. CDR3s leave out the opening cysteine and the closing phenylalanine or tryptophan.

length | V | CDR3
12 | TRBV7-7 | ASSLADARHEQF
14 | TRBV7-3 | ASSFGGQGLGNEQF
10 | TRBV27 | ASGLLTGELF
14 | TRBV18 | ASSLQGIGSAGELF
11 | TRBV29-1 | SAALGSFHTIY
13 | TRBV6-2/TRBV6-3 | ASSRLGTSSVEQY
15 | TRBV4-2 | ASSQVGFLAGGETQY
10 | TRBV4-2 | ASSQGNNEQF
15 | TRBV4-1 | ASSPGGSGGLYYEQY
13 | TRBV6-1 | ASSDPGASTDTQY
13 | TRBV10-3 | AISESVAGAEEQY